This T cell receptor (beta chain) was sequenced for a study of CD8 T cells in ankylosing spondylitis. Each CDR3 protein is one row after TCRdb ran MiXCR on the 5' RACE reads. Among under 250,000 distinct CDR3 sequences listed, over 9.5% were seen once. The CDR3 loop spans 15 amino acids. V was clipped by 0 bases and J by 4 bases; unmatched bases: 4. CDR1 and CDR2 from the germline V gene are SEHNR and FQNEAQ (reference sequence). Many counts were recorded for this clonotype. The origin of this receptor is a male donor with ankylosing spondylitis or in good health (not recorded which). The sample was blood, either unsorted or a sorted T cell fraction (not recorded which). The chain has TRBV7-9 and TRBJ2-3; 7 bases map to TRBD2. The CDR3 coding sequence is TGTGCCAGCAGCTTAGCGGGAGGGCCGGCAGATACGCAGTATTTT. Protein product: CASSLAGGPADTQYF.